This record looks at one T cell receptor beta chain sequence and its context. The CDR3 runs 16 residues. Germline V gives CDR1 MNHEY, CDR2 SMNVEV (reference sequence). Losses at the gene ends were 3 bases for V and 4 bases for J; bases not matched to a gene: 5. This sample stems from a study of blood T cell repertoires in COVID-19. Looking at the study overall: T cells, B-cell-depleted T cells, or PBMCs supplied cDNA or gDNA.

Per the original methods: Cell counts per sample came from amplifying reference gene primers. The table came from immunoSEQ multiplex PCR; TCRdb's copy has only in-frame clones and leaves some out. V, J and clone size were drawn from that table, and D and trimming were deduced from the DNA. The data hold some 35,000 clones, with approximately 86% observed a single time. The J gene is TRBJ2-3, the V gene TRBV27; 12 nucleotides line up with TRBD2. The TCR comes from a man between 65 and 79 years old with acute or convalescent COVID-19. The specimen was peripheral blood. The CDR3 is CASSFWTSGIADTQYF. The CDR3 DNA reads TGTGCCAGCAGTTTCTGGACTAGCGGGATTGCAGATACGCAGTATTTT.